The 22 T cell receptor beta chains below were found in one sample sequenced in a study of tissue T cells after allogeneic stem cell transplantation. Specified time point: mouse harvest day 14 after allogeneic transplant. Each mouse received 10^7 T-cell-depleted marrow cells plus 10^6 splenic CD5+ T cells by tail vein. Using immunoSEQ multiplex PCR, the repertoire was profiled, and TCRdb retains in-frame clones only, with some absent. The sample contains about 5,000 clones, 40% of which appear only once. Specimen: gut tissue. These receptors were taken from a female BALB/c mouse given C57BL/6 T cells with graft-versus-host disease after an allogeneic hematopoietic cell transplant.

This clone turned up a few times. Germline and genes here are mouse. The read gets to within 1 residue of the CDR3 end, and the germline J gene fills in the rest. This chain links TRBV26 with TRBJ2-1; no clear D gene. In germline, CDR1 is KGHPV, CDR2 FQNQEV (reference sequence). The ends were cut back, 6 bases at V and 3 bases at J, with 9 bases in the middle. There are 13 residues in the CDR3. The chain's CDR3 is CASRTPSYAEQFF. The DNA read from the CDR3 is TGTGCCAGCAGGACACCTTCCTATGCTGAGCAGTTC.

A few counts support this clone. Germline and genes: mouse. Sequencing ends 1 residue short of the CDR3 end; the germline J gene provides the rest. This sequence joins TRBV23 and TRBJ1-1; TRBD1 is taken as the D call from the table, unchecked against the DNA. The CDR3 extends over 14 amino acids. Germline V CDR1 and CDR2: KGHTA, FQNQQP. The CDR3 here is CSSSQSTINTEVFF. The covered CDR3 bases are TGCTCCAGCAGTCAATCGACAATAAACACAGAAGTCTTC.

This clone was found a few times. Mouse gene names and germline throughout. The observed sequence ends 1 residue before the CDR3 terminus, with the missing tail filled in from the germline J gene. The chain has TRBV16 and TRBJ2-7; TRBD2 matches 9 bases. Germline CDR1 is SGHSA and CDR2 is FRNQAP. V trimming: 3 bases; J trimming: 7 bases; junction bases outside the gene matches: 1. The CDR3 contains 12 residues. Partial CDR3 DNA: TGTGCAAGCAGCTTGACTGGGGGAGAACAGTAC. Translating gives CASSLTGGEQY. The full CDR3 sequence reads CASSLTGGEQYF.

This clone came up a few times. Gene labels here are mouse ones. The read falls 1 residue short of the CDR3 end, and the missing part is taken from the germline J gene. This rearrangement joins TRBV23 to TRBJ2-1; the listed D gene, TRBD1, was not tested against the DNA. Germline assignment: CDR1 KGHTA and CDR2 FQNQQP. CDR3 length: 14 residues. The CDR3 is CSSSPDTNYAEQFF. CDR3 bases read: TGCTCCAGCAGTCCCGACACTAACTATGCTGAGCAGTTC.

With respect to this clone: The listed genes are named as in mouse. The CDR3 region is CASSLVSGNTLYF. CDR3 DNA (partial): TGTGCCAGCTCTCTCGTCTCTGGAAATACGCTCTAT. This chain uses TRBV12-2 with TRBJ1-3, with unresolved D. The CDR3 is cut off 1 residue early in the read; its end comes from the germline J gene. V lost 0 bases, J lost 1 base, and 3 bases lay in between. The CDR3 covers 13 residues. Germline CDR1 reads SGHLS; CDR2 reads HYDKME.

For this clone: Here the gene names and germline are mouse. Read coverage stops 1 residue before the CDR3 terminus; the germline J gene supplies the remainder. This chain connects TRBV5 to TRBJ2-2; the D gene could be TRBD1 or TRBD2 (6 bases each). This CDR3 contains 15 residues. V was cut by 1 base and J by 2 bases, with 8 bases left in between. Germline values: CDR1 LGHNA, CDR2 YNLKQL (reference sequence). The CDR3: CASSQVGANTGQLYF. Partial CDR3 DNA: TGTGCCAGCAGCCAAGTGGGGGCCAACACCGGGCAGCTCTAC.

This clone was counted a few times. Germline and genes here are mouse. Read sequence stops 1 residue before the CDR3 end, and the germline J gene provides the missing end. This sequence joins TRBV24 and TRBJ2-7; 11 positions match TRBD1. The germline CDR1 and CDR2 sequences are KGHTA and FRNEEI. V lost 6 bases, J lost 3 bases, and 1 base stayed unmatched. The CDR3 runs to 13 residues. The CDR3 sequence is CASRGTGGYEQYF. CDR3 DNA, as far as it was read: TGTGCCAGCAGGGGGACAGGGGGCTATGAACAGTAC.

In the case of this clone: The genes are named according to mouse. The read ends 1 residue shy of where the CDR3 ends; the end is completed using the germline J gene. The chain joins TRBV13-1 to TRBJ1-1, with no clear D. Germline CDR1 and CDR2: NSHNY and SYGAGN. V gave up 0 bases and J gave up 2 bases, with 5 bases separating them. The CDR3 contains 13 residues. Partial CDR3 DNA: TGTGCCAGCAGTGATGAAGATAACACAGAAGTCTTC. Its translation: CASSDEDNTEVF. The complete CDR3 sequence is CASSDEDNTEVFF.

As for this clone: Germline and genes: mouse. The CDR3 DNA, read in part, is TGTGCCAGCTCTCCCGGGACTGGGGGTTATGAACAGTAC. It translates to CASSPGTGGYEQY. The CDR3 in its entirety is CASSPGTGGYEQYF. The V call is TRBV12-1, the J call TRBJ2-7; 11 bases align to TRBD2. The read is 1 residue too short to cover the CDR3 end, so that end is filled in from the germline J gene. The V gene's germline CDR1 is SGHSN and CDR2 HYEKVE. Unmatched junction bases numbered 3, after V lost 2 bases and J lost 4 bases. This CDR3 has 14 amino acids. The variable domain in full, with the rest retrieved from reference TRBV12-1 and TRBJ2-7, is DSGVVQSPRHIIKEKGGRSVLTCIPISGHSNVVWYQQTLGKELKFLIQHYEKVERDKGFLPSRFSVQQFDDYHSEMNMSALELEDSAMYFCASSPGTGGYEQYFGPGTRLTVL.

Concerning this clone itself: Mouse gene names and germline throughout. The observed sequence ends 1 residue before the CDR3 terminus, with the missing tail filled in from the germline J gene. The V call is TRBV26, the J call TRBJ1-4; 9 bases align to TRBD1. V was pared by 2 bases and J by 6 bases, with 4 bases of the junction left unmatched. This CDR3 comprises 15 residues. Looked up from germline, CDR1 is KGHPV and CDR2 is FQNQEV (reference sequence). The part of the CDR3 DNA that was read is TGTGCCAGCAGTCTGGACGGGACAGGGTACGAAAGATTATTT. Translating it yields CASSLDGTGYERLF. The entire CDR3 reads CASSLDGTGYERLFF.

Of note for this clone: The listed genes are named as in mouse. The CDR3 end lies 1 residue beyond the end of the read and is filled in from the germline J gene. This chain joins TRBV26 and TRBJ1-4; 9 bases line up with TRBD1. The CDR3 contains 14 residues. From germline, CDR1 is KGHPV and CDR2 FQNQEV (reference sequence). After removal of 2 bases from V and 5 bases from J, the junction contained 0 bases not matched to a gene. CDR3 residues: CASSLGTGNERLFF. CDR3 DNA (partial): TGTGCCAGCAGTCTGGGGACAGGGAACGAAAGATTATTT. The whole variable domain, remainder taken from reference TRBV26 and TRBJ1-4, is NSKVIQTPRYLVKGQGQKAKMRCIPEKGHPVVFWYQQNKNNEFKFLINFQNQEVLQQIDMTEKRFSAECPSNSPCSLEIQSSEAGDSALYLCASSLGTGNERLFFGHGTKLSVL.

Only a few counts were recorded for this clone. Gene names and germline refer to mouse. The chain's CDR3 is CASRSLGGRDTQYF. Partial CDR3 DNA: TGTGCCAGCAGGTCACTGGGGGGGCGCGACACCCAGTAC. The genes are TRBV19 and TRBJ2-5; the match to TRBD2 covers 11 bases. Coverage ceases 1 residue before the CDR3 finishes, and the germline J gene fills in the end. The V and J ends lost 5 bases and 6 bases, in that order; junction bases with no gene match: 5. Looked up from germline, CDR1 is FNHDT and CDR2 is SITEND (reference sequence). The CDR3 covers 14 residues.

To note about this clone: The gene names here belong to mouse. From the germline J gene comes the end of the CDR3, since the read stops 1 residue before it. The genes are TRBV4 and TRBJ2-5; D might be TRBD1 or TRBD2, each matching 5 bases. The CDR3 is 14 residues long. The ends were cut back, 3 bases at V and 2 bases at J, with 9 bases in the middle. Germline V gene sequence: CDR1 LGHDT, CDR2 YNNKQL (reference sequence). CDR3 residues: CASSYGTLQDTQYF. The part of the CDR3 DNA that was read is TGTGCCAGCAGCTACGGGACCCTCCAAGACACCCAGTAC.

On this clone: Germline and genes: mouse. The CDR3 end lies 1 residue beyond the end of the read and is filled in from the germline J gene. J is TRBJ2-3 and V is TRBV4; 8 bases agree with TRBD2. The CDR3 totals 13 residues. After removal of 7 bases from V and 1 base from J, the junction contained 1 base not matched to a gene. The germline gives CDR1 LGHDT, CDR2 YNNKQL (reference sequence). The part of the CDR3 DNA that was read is TGTGCCAGCACCTGGGGGGGTGCAGAAACGCTGTAT. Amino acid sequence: CASTWGGAETLY. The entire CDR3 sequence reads CASTWGGAETLYF.

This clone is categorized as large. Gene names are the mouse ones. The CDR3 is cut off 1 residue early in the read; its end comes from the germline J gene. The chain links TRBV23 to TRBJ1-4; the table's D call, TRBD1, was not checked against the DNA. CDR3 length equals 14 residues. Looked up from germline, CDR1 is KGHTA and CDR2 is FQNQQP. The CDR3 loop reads CSSSGDRVNERLFF. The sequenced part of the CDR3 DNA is TGCTCCAGCAGCGGGGACAGGGTCAACGAAAGATTATTT.

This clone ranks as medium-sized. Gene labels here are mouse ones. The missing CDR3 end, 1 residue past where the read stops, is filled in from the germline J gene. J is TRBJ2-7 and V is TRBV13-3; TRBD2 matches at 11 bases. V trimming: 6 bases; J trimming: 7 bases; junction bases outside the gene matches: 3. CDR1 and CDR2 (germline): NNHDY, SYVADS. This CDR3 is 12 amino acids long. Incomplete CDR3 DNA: TGTGCCAGCAAGGACTGGGGGGAAGAACAGTAC. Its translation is CASKDWGEEQY. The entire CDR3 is CASKDWGEEQYF.

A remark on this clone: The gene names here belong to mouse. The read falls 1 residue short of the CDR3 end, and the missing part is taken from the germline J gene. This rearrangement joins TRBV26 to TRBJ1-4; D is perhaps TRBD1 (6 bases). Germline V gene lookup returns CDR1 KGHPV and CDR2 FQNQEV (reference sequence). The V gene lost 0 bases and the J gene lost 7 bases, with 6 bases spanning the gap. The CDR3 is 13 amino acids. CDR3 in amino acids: CASSLSTGERLFF. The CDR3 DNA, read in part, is TGTGCCAGCAGTCTGTCGACAGGCGAAAGATTATTT.

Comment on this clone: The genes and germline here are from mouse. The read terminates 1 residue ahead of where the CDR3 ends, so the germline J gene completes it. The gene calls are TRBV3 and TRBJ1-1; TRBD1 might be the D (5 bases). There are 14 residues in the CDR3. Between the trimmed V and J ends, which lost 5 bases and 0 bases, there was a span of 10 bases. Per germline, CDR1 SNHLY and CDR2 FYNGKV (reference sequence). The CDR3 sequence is CASSPDSANTEVFF. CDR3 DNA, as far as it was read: TGTGCCAGCAGCCCCGACAGTGCAAACACAGAAGTCTTC.

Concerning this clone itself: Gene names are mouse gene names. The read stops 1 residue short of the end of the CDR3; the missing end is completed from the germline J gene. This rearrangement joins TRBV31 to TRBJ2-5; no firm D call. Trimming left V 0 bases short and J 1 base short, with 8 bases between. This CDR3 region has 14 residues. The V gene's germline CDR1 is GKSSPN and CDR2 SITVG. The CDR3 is CAWSLALYQDTQYF. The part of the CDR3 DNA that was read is TGTGCCTGGAGTCTAGCGCTTTACCAAGACACCCAGTAC.

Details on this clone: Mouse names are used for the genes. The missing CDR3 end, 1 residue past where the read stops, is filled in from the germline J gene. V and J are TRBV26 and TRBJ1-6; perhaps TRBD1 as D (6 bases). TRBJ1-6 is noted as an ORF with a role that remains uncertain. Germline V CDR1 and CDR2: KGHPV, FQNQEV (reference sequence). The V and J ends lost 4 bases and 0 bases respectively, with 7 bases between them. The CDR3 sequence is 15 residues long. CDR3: CASSRQDSYNSPLYF. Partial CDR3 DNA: TGTGCCAGCAGTCGACAGGATTCCTATAATTCGCCCCTCTAC.

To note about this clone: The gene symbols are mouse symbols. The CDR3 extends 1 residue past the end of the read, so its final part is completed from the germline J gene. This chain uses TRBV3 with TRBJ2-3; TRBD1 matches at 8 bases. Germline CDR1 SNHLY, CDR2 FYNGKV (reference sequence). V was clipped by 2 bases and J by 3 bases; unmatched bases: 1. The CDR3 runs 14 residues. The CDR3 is CASSLNRGAETLYF. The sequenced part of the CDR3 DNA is TGTGCCAGCAGCTTAAACAGGGGGGCAGAAACGCTGTAT. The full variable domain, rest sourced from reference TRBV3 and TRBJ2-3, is GPKVLQIPSHQIIDMGQMVTLNCDPVSNHLYFYWYKQILGQQMEFLVNFYNGKVMEKSKLFKDQFSVERPDGSYFTLKIQPTALEDSAVYFCASSLNRGAETLYFGSGTRLTVL.

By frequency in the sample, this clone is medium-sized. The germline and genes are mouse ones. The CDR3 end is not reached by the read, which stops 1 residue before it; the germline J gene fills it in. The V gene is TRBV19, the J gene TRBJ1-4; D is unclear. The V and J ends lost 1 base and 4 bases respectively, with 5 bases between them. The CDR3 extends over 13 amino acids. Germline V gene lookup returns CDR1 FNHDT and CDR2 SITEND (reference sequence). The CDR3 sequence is CASSIYYNERLFF. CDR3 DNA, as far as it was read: TGTGCCAGCAGTATATACTACAACGAAAGATTATTT.